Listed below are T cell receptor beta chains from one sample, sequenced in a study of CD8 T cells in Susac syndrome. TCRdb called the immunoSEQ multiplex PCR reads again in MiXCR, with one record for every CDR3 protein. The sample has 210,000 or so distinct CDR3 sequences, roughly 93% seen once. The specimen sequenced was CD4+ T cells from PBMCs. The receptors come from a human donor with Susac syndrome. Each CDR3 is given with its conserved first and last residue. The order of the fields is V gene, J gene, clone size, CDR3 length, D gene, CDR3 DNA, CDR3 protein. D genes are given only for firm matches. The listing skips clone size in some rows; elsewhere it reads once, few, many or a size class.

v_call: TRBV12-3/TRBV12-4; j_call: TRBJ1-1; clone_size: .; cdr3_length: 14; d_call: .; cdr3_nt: TGTGCCAGCAGGATCGACAGCCCGAACACTGAAGCTTTCTTT; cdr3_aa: CASRIDSPNTEAFF
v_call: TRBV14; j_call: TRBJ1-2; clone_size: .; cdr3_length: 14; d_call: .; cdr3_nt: TGTGCCAGCAGCCGGGACCAGGTCGTCGGGGGCTACACCTTC; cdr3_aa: CASSRDQVVGGYTF
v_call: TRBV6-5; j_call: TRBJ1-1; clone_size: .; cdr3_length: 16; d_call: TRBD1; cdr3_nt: TGTGCCAGCAGTTACCCCCCAACAGGGGGGTACACTGAAGCTTTCTTT; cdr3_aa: CASSYPPTGGYTEAFF
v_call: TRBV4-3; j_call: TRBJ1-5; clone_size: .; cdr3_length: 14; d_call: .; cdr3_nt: TGCGCCAGCAGCCAAAATAAATTTCAGGAGCCCCAGCATTTT; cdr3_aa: CASSQNKFQEPQHF
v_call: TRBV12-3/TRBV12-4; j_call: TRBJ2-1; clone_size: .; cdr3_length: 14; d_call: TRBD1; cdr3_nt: TGTGCCAGCAGGCCAACGACAGGGAAAGATGAGCAGTTCTTC; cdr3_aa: CASRPTTGKDEQFF
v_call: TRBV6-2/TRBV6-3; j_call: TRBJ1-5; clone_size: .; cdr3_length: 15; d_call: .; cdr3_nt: TGTGCCAGCAGGCCTTCAGGGACACCTAATCAGCCCCAGCATTTT; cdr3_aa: CASRPSGTPNQPQHF
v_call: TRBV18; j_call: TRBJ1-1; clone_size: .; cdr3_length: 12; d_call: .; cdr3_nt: TGTGCCAGTAACGGGGGTTACACTGAAGCTTTCTTT; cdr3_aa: CASNGGYTEAFF
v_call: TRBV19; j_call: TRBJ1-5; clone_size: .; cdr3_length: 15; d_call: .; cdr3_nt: TGTGCCAGTAGTATTAAGGGGACTGGCAATCAGCCCCAGCATTTT; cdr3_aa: CASSIKGTGNQPQHF
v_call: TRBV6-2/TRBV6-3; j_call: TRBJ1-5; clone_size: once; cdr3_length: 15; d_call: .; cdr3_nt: TGTGCCAGCACCCCCCACGGGAGTGGCAATCAGCCCCAGCATTTT; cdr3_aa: CASTPHGSGNQPQHF
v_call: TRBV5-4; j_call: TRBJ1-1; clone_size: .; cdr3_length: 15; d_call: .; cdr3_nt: TGTGCCAGCAGCGCGGAACTCTCTTATAACACTGAAGCTTTCTTT; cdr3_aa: CASSAELSYNTEAFF
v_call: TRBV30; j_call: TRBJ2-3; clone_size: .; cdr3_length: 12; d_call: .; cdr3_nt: TGTGCCTGGAGTGGGACCTCTGATACGCAGTATTTT; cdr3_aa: CAWSGTSDTQYF
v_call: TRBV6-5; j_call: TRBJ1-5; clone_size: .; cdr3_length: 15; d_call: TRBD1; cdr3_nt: TGTGCCAGCAGTCGGACAGGGGTTCAGAATCAGCCCCAGCATTTT; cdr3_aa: CASSRTGVQNQPQHF
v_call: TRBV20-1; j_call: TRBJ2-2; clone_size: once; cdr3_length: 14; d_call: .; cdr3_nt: TGCAGTGCTAGAGCCAGCGGCAACGCCGGGGAGCTGTTTTTT; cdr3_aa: CSARASGNAGELFF
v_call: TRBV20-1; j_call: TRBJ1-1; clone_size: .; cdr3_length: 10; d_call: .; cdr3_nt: TGCAGTGCTCTGAGCACTGAAGCTTTCTTT; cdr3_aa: CSALSTEAFF
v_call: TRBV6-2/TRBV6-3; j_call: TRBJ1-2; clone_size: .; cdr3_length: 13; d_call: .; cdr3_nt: TGTGCCAGCAGCCCCTCGGGGGCGTTAGGCTACACCTTC; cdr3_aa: CASSPSGALGYTF
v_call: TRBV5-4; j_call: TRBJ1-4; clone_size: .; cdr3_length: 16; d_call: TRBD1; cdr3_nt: TGTGCCAGCAGTCAATATCGGACAGGACGGGATGAAAAACTGTTTTTT; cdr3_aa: CASSQYRTGRDEKLFF
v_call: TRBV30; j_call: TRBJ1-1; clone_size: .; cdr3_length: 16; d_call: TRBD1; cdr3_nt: TGTGCCTGGAGTGGAGACAGGGTCTTAGGGAACACTGAAGCTTTCTTT; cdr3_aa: CAWSGDRVLGNTEAFF
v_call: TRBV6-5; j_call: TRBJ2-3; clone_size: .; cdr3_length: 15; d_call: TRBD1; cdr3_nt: TGTGCCAGCAAATTGGACAGGCAGAGTACAGATACGCAGTATTTT; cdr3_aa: CASKLDRQSTDTQYF
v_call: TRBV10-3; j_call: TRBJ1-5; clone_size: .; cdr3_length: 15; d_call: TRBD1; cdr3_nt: TGTGCCATCAGTCACGACAGGGGGAGTGGTCAGCCCCAGCATTTT; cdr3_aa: CAISHDRGSGQPQHF
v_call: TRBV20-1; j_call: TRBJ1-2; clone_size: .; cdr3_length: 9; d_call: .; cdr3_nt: TGCAGTGCTACGACGGACTACACCTTC; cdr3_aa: CSATTDYTF
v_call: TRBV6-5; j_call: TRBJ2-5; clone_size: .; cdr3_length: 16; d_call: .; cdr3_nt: TGTGCCAGCAGTTACGGGGTTCCCCGGGACGGGGAGACCCAGTACTTC; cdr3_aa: CASSYGVPRDGETQYF
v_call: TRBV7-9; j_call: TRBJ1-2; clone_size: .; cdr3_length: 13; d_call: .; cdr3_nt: TGTGCCAGCAGCTTATTCTTGGAGGACAGATTCGCCTTC; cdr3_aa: CASSLFLEDRFAF
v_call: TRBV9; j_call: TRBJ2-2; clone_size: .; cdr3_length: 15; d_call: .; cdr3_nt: TGTGCCAGCAGCCTGCCTAGGGCGAACACCGGGGAGCTGTTTTTT; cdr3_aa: CASSLPRANTGELFF
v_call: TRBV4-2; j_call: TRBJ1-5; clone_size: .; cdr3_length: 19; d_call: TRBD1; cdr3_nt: TGTGCCAGCAGCCAAGATAGGCTGCAGGGGGCTGGGGCCGATCAGCCCCAGCATTTT; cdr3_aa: CASSQDRLQGAGADQPQHF